Listed below are T cell receptor beta chains from one sample, sequenced in a study of OX40 agonist ivuxolimab in advanced cancers. Profiling relied on immunoSEQ multiplex PCR, and the TCRdb table lists in-frame clones only, not all of them. The data hold approximately 68,000 clones, with about 90% observed a single time. The sample was CD4+ or CD8+ T cells sorted from blood, taken in a trial of the OX40 agonist ivuxolimab. The receptors stem from an adult with an advanced solid tumor such as melanoma, head and neck, liver or kidney cancer. CDR3s include the opening cysteine and the closing phenylalanine or tryptophan. Clone size is shown for a subset of rows, as once, few, many or a class of expanded clone.

NA	TRBV18	CASSTRDQETQYF
few	TRBV28	CASSGPDRGNYGYTF
NA	TRBV6-5	CASSYGGSNNSPLHF
NA	TRBV5-4	CASSMYSGSNNSPLHF
NA	TRBV18	CASSPGQGGTEAFF
NA	TRBV2	CASSGTGGGVAFF
NA	TRBV14	CASSQRATGELFF
few	TRBV7-4	CASSFAPGNQPQHF
NA	TRBV30	CACPTGASVEKLFF
NA	TRBV7-3	CASSSSAGTGNTGELFF
once	TRBV5-1	CASSLGGMANEKLFF
NA	TRBV18	CASSLGLQETQYF
NA	TRBV29-1	CSVAIRGTEAFF
NA	TRBV21-1	CASSKVPRTPAGNTIYF
once	TRBV7-2	CASSPPGGEQYF
NA	TRBV4-2	CASSPHRIAGDNEQYF
NA	TRBV6-1	CASSGYNSGDGYTF
NA	TRBV7-7	CASSLGRGQETQYF
NA	TRBV6-5	CASSSHSNEQFF
NA	TRBV19	CASSPGSAWVSGANVLTF
NA	TRBV18	CASSPAGRSYEQYF
NA	TRBV9	CASSTEVVGTHQYF
NA	TRBV2	CASSGDGRGYNEQFF
NA	TRBV7-3	CASSLNYNSPLHF
NA	TRBV10-3	CAISELVESGELFF
NA	TRBV18	CASSPEPLGEQYF
NA	TRBV28	CASTSLGSVNTGELFF
once	TRBV19	CASSIGRGRPQHF
few	TRBV4-1	CASSQDSYQPQHF
once	TRBV19	CASSPPDRDEKLFF
NA	TRBV11-2	CASSSAVAGGNEQLF
NA	TRBV19	CASSIRGTEAFF
NA	TRBV5-8	CASSQDRYGGGYGYTF